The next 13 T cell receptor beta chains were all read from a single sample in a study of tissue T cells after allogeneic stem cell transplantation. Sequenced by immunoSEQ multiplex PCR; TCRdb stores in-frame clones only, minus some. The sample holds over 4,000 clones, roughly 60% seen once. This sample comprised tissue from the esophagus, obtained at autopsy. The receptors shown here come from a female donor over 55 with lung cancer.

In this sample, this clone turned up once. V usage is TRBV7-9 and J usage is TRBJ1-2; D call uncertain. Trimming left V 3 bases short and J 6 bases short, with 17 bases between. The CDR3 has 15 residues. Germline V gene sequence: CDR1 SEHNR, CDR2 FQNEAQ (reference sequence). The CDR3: CASSFSSRAFNGYTF. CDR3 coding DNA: TGTGCCAGCAGCTTTTCGTCTAGGGCGTTTAATGGCTACACCTTC.

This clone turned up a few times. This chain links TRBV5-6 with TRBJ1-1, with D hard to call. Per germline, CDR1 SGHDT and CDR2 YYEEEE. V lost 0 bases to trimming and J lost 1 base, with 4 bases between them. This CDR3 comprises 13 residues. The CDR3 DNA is TGTGCCAGCAGCTTGGGGGGGAACACTGAAGCTTTCTTT. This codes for CASSLGGNTEAFF.

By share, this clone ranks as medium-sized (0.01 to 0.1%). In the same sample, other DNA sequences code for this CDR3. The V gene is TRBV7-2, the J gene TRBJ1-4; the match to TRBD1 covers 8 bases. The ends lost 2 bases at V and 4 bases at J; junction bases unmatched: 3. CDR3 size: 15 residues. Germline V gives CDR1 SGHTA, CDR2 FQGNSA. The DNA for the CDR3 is TGTGCCAGCAGCTTATCACAGGGGGGTAATGAAAAACTGTTTTTT. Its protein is CASSLSQGGNEKLFF.

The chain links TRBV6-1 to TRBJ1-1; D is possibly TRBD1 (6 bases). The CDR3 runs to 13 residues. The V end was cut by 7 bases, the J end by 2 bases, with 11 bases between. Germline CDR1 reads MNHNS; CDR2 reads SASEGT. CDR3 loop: CASKGGINTEAFF. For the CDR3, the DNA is TGTGCCAGCAAGGGGGGAATTAACACTGAAGCTTTCTTT.

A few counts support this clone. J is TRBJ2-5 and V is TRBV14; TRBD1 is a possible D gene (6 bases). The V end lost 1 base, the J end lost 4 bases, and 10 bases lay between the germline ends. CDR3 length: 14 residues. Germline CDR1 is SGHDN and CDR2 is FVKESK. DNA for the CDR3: TGTGCCAGCAGCCAAGTTGGCAGGGGAGAGACCCAGTACTTC. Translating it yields CASSQVGRGETQYF.

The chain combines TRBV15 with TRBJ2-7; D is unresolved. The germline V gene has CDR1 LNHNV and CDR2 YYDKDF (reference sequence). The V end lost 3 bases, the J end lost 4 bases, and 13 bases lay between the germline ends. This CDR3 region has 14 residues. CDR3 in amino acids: CATSRGMGGYEQYF. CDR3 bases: TGTGCCACCAGCAGGGGAATGGGCGGTTACGAGCAGTACTTC.

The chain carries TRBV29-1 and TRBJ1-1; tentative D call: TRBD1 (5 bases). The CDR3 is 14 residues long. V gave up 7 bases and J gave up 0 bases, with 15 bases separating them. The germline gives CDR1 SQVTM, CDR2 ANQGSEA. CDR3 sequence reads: CSALSKGMNTEAFF. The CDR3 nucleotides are TGCAGCGCCCTCAGCAAGGGGATGAACACTGAAGCTTTCTTT. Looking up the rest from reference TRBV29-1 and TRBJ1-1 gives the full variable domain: SAVISQKPSRDICQRGTSLTIQCQVDSQVTMMFWYRQQPGQSLTLIATANQGSEATYESGFVIDKFPISRPNLTFSTLTVSNMSPEDSSIYLCSALSKGMNTEAFFGQGTRLTVV.

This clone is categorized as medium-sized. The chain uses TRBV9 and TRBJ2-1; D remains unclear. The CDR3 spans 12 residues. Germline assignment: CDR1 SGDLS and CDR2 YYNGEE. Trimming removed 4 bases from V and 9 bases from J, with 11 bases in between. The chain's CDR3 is CASSPEAPEQFF. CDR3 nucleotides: TGTGCCAGCAGCCCCGAGGCCCCTGAGCAGTTCTTC.

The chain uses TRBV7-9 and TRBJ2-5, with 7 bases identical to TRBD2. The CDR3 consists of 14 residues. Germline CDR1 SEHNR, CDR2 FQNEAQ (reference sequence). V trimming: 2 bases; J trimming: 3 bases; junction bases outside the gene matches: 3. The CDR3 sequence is CASSLWTREETQYF. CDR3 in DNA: TGTGCCAGCAGCTTATGGACTAGAGAAGAGACCCAGTACTTC.

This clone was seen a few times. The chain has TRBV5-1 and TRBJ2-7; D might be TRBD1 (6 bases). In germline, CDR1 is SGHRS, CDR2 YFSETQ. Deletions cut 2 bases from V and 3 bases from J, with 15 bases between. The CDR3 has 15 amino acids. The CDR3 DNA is TGCGCCAGCAGCTTCGAACCGGGACACAACTACGAGCAGTACTTC. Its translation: CASSFEPGHNYEQYF.

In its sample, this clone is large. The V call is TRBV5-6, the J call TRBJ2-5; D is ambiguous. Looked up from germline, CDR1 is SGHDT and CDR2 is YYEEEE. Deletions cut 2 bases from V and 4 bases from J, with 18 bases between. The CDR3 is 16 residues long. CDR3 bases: TGTGCCAGCAGCTTCTACTCGGATGCGACGGGAGAGACCCAGTACTTC. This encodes CASSFYSDATGETQYF. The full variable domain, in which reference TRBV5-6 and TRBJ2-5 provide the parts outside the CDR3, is DAGVTQSPTHLIKTRGQQVTLRCSPKSGHDTVSWYQQALGQGPQFIFQYYEEEERQRGNFPDRFSGHQFPNYSSELNVNALLLGDSALYLCASSFYSDATGETQYFGPGTRLLVL.

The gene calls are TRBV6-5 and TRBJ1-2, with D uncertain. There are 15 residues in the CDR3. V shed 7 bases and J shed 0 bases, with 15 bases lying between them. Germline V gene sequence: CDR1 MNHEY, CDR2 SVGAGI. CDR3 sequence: CASKNQVFANYGYTF. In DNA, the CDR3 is TGTGCCAGCAAAAACCAGGTTTTCGCTAACTATGGCTACACCTTC.

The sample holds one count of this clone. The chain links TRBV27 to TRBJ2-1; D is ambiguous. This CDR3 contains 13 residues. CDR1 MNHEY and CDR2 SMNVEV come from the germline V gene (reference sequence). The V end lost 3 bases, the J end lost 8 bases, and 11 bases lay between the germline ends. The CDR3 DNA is TGTGCCAGCAGTTTTTACACCGTCGATGAGCAGTTCTTC. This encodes CASSFYTVDEQFF.